This T cell receptor (beta chain) was documented in a study of CXCR3-negative and CXCR3-positive naive CD8 T cells. Study outcomes and limitations: CXCR3-positive naive cells carried more hydrophobic TRB CDR3s than CXCR3-negative naive cells did.

To note about this clonotype: Antigen specificity is unknown.

5' RACE that incorporated UMI labels was used to prepare the TRB cDNA libraries. After re-calling the 5' RACE reads, TCRdb lists one entry per CDR3 protein, DNA absent. The table gives some 120,000 distinct CDR3 sequences; the top ten clones make up approximately 0.54% of it. CD45RO-CCR7+CD27+CD95- characterized naive CD8+ T cells. This CDR3 is built from 13 residues. Germline assignment: CDR1 SEHNR and CDR2 FQNEAQ (reference sequence). The specimen sequenced was naive CXCR3+ CD8+ T cells from blood. Noted subset: CD45RO-CCR7+CD27+CD95- naive CD8+ T cells expressing CXCR3 (TNR3+). This TCR was sampled from a human donor in good health. Some clones in this sample may be carry-over from other donors' samples. V and J are TRBV7-9 and TRBJ2-7; TCRdb outputs TRBD2, but without DNA this stays unchecked. CDR3 in amino acids: CASSPAGAVEQYF.